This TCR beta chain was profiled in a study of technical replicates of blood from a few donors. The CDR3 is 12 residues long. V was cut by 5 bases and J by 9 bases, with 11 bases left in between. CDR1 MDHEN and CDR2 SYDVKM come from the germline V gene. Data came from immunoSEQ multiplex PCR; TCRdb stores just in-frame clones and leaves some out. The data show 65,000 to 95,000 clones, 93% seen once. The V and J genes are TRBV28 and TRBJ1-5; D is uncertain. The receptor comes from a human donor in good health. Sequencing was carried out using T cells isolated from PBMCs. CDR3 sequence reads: CASSVPRGPQHF. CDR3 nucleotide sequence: TGTGCCAGCAGTGTACCGCGGGGGCCCCAGCATTTT. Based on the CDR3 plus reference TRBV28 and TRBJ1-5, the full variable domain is DVKVTQSSRYLVKRTGEKVFLECVQDMDHENMFWYRQDPGLGLRLIYFSYDVKMKEKGDIPEGYSVSREKKERFSLILESASTNQTSMYLCASSVPRGPQHFGDGTRLSIL.